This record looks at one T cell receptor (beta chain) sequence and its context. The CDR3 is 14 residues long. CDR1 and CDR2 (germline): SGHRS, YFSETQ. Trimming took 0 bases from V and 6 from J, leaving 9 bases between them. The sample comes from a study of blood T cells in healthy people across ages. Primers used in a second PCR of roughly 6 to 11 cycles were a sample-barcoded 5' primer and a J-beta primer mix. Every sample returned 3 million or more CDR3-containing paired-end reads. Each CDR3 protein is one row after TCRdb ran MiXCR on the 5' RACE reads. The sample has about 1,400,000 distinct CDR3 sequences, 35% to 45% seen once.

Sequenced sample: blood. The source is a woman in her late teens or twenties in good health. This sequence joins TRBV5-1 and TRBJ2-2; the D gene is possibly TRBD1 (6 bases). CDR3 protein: CASSLAQGSGELFF. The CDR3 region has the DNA TGCGCCAGCAGCTTGGCGCAGGGGTCCGGGGAGCTGTTTTTT. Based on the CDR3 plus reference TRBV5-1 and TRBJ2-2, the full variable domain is KAGVTQTPRYLIKTRGQQVTLSCSPISGHRSVSWYQQTPGQGLQFLFEYFSETQRNKGNFPGRFSGRQFSNSRSEMNVSTLELGDSALYLCASSLAQGSGELFFGEGSRLTVL.